This T cell receptor beta chain was identified during a study of blood T cell repertoires in COVID-19. In the original workflow: Using reference gene primer amplification, nucleated cell counts were estimated. Sequenced by immunoSEQ multiplex PCR; TCRdb stores in-frame clones only, minus some. V and J calls and clone size are those listed in that table; D and trimming were worked out from the DNA. The profile covers 130,000 to 150,000 clones, with roughly 87% appearing a single time and roughly 4% taken by the ten largest. Per germline, CDR1 SGHNT and CDR2 YYREEE (reference sequence). The ends lost 3 bases at V and 10 bases at J; junction bases unmatched: 7. This CDR3 has 15 amino acids.

The sequence was collected from a woman between 40 and 55 years old who had been exposed to COVID-19. Sequenced material: PBMCs or T cells enriched from blood (not recorded which). This sequence joins TRBV5-4 and TRBJ2-1; 13 bases agree with TRBD2. The chain's CDR3 is CASSSGLAGVQEQFF. The CDR3 DNA sequence: TGTGCCAGCAGCTCTGGACTAGCGGGAGTTCAGGAGCAGTTCTTC.